The 29 T cell receptor beta chains below were found in one sample sequenced in a study of cytomegalovirus exposure and HLA in healthy donors. The PCR used 60 Vbeta and 13 Jbeta primers. Repertoires were generated with immunoSEQ multiplex PCR, while TCRdb's copy carries only in-frame clones and drops some. The sample holds about 140,000 clones, nearly 85% seen once. Sequenced material: PBMCs. These receptors were obtained from a male donor in good health and CMV-seronegative.

The V call is TRBV6-6, the J call TRBJ2-1, with 12 bases aligning to TRBD1. The CDR3 extends over 15 amino acids. V shed 7 bases and J 8 bases; nucleotides not matched to a gene: 9. CDR1 is MNHNY, CDR2 SVGAGI, per germline (reference sequence). CDR3 coding DNA: TGTGCCAGCACCCTGGGACAGGGGGCATTTCATGAGCAGTTCTTC. Protein: CASTLGQGAFHEQFF.

The chain employs TRBV19 and TRBJ2-1; possibly TRBD2 for D (6 bases). CDR1 and CDR2 (germline): LNHDA, SQIVND (reference sequence). V dropped 5 bases and J dropped 5 bases, with 19 bases sitting between them. This CDR3 is 16 amino acids long. DNA for the CDR3: TGTGCCAGTAGTTCACGGACTAACAAGGGCGACAATGAGCAGTTCTTC. This encodes CASSSRTNKGDNEQFF.

This chain links TRBV10-3 with TRBJ2-7; D perhaps matches TRBD1 (5 bases). The CDR3 loop spans 12 amino acids. V lost 3 bases, J lost 6 bases, and 9 bases lay in between. Germline V CDR1 and CDR2: ENHRY, SYGVKD. CDR3 region: CAISETGLEQYF. The CDR3 coding sequence is TGTGCCATCAGTGAAACAGGCCTCGAGCAGTACTTC.

The chain recombines TRBV28 with TRBJ2-3, with 7 nucleotides matching TRBD1. The CDR3 runs to 14 residues. Looked up from germline, CDR1 is MDHEN and CDR2 is SYDVKM. With 5 bases clipped from V and 1 base from J, the junction kept 3 bases outside the gene matches. The CDR3 bases are TGTGCCAGCAGTGAAACAGGGGGCACAGATACGCAGTATTTT. Translated: CASSETGGTDTQYF.

The CDR3 protein is CASSHGAGDYNEQFF. The CDR3 bases are TGTGCCAGCAGCCATGGGGCGGGGGACTACAATGAGCAGTTCTTC. The chain recombines TRBV4-2 with TRBJ2-1; the match to TRBD2 covers 7 bases. The V segment lost 3 bases and the J segment 3 bases; nucleotides outside the gene matches: 5. The CDR3 is made up of 15 amino acids. Germline CDR1 is LGHNA and CDR2 is YNFKEQ.

The chain is built from TRBV7-8 and TRBJ1-6; 8 nucleotides agree with TRBD1. Per the germline V gene, CDR1 is SGHVS and CDR2 is FQNEAQ. After removal of 2 bases from V and 0 bases from J, the junction contained 9 bases not matched to a gene. The CDR3 has 19 amino acids. CDR3 sequence: CASSLPGQGSSSYNSPLHF. CDR3 DNA: TGTGCCAGCAGCTTACCTGGACAGGGCTCGAGCTCCTATAATTCACCCCTCCACTTT.

This clone was counted once. The V and J genes are TRBV9 and TRBJ2-1; a possible D gene is TRBD2 (8 bases). CDR1 is SGDLS, CDR2 YYNGEE, per germline. V lost 2 bases to trimming and J lost 3 bases, with 24 bases between them. This CDR3 spans 19 amino acids. This CDR3 reads CASSVRTGEREFGYNEQFF. The CDR3 DNA reads as TGTGCCAGCAGCGTCCGAACAGGGGAGCGGGAGTTCGGCTACAATGAGCAGTTCTTC.

There are a few counts of this clone. The J gene is TRBJ2-5, the V gene TRBV27, with a possible D match to TRBD1 (6 bases). CDR3 length equals 15 residues. Per the germline V gene, CDR1 is MNHEY and CDR2 is SMNVEV (reference sequence). V was pared by 1 base and J by 1 base, with 10 bases between. CDR3 sequence reads: CASSLLGGVQETQYF. CDR3 DNA: TGTGCCAGCAGTTTATTAGGGGGTGTCCAAGAGACCCAGTACTTC.

The CDR3 spells CASSGSDEQFF. The CDR3 nucleotides are TGTGCCAGCAGTGGCAGTGATGAGCAGTTCTTC. The J gene is TRBJ2-1, the V gene TRBV25-1; the D is unclear. Germline-derived CDR1 and CDR2 are MGHDK and SYGVNS. V was cut by 4 bases and J by 8 bases, with 6 bases left in between. This CDR3 is built from 11 residues.

This sequence joins TRBV6-5 and TRBJ2-1, with a possible D match to TRBD2 (7 bases). Trimming shortened V by 8 bases and J by 7 bases, and 21 bases separated the two germline ends. CDR1 MNHEY and CDR2 SVGAGI come from the germline V gene. The length of the CDR3 is 15 residues. This CDR3 reads CASAWDGRGGNEQFF. DNA for the CDR3: TGTGCCAGCGCTTGGGACGGAAGGGGGGGGAATGAGCAGTTCTTC.

J is TRBJ1-2 and V is TRBV30; D uncertain. Germline values: CDR1 GTSNPN, CDR2 SVGIG (reference sequence). V was cut by 0 bases and J by 5 bases, with 7 bases left in between. This CDR3 is built from 12 residues. CDR3 region: CAWSVLAYGYTF. The CDR3 region has the DNA TGTGCCTGGAGTGTACTAGCTTATGGCTACACCTTC.

V usage is TRBV28 and J usage is TRBJ2-1; D is perhaps TRBD2 (5 bases). CDR1 and CDR2 from the germline V gene are MDHEN and SYDVKM. Trimming pared 7 bases from V and 4 bases from J, leaving 17 bases between. The CDR3 extends over 15 amino acids. The CDR3 sequence is CASTPFLGRYNEQFF. The DNA of the CDR3 is TGTGCCAGCACCCCCTTTTTGGGGAGATACAATGAGCAGTTCTTC.

This clone was counted between two and nine times. The rearrangement joins TRBV2 to TRBJ2-3; D might be TRBD2 (7 bases). CDR1 is SNHLY, CDR2 FYNNEI, per germline. Trimming pared 6 bases from V and 3 bases from J, leaving 19 bases between. This CDR3 is built from 16 residues. The CDR3 reads CASRDRGAPGTDTQYF. CDR3 DNA sequence: TGTGCCAGCAGGGACCGGGGGGCTCCAGGGACAGATACGCAGTATTTT.

The gene calls are TRBV2 and TRBJ1-6; D is ambiguous. This CDR3 has 13 amino acids. The germline gives CDR1 SNHLY, CDR2 FYNNEI. V was trimmed by 7 bases and J by 5 bases, leaving 9 bases between them. The CDR3 reads CASMRLNNSPLHF. DNA for the CDR3: TGTGCCAGCATGAGGTTAAATAATTCACCCCTCCACTTT.

The chain links TRBV6-5 to TRBJ1-4; tentative D call: TRBD1 (5 bases). This CDR3 has 15 residues. Germline assignment: CDR1 MNHEY and CDR2 SVGAGI. V lost 0 bases and J lost 8, with 13 bases in between. Written as DNA, the CDR3 is TGTGCCAGCAGTTACTCGACAGCCCCGCAGGAAAAACTGTTTTTT. Encoded protein: CASSYSTAPQEKLFF.

The chain uses TRBV27 and TRBJ1-2, with 8 positions matching TRBD1. The CDR3 is made up of 13 amino acids. The germline V gene encodes CDR1 MNHEY and CDR2 SMNVEV (reference sequence). V gave up 3 bases and J gave up 7 bases; unmatched junction bases: 4. CDR3: CASSFVQGVGYTF. In DNA form, the CDR3 reads TGTGCCAGCAGTTTCGTACAGGGGGTTGGCTACACCTTC.

This clone has only a few counts. J is TRBJ2-3 and V is TRBV6-4; TRBD1 matches at 7 bases. Germline CDR1 reads MRHNA; CDR2 reads SNTAGT. The CDR3 sequence is 16 residues long. J gave up 2 bases and V 0 bases, and 5 bases lay outside the gene matches. For the CDR3, the DNA is TGTGCCAGCAGTGACTCTAGGACAGGTGACACAGATACGCAGTATTTT. Residues: CASSDSRTGDTDTQYF.

The rearrangement links TRBV9 to TRBJ2-3, with TRBD2 matching 7 bases. The CDR3 sequence is 16 residues long. After removal of 3 bases from V and 0 bases from J, the junction contained 7 bases not matched to a gene. Germline CDR1 and CDR2: SGDLS and YYNGEE. DNA for the CDR3: TGTGCCAGCAGCGGCCAAAGCGGGATCAGCACAGATACGCAGTATTTT. Translating it yields CASSGQSGISTDTQYF.

The CDR3 DNA follows: TGTGCCACTATGAGGGCCAACGAGCAGTACTTC. Translating it yields CATMRANEQYF. The rearrangement joins TRBV19 to TRBJ2-7; the D gene is possibly TRBD2 (5 bases). V was shortened by 10 bases and J by 5 bases, with 12 bases between the two germline ends. The CDR3 covers 11 residues. CDR1 and CDR2 from the germline V gene are LNHDA and SQIVND (reference sequence).

This clone has just a few counts. This chain uses TRBV7-6 with TRBJ1-1; D is perhaps TRBD1 (5 bases). Trimming stripped 3 bases from V and 4 bases from J, with 12 bases between. Germline V gene data show CDR1 as SGHVS and CDR2 as FNYEAQ. The length of the CDR3 is 14 residues. The CDR3 DNA reads TGTGCCAGCAGCTTCCAGGGAACGGCCACTGAAGCTTTCTTT. Its translation is CASSFQGTATEAFF.

The rearrangement uses TRBV11-2 and TRBJ2-7, with D perhaps matching TRBD1 (6 bases). With 4 bases removed from V and 2 bases from J, the gap between germline ends came to 18 bases. The CDR3 sequence is 16 residues long. Germline CDR1 SGHAT, CDR2 FQNNGV. The CDR3: CASSSYTGLVPYEQYF. CDR3 in DNA: TGTGCCAGCAGCTCATATACAGGGCTAGTCCCCTACGAGCAGTACTTC. Combining the CDR3 with reference TRBV11-2 and TRBJ2-7 gives the whole variable domain EAGVAQSPRYKIIEKRQSVAFWCNPISGHATLYWYQQILGQGPKLLIQFQNNGVVDDSQLPKDRFSAERLKGVDSTLKIQPAKLEDSAVYLCASSSYTGLVPYEQYFGPGTRLTVT.

Of note for this clone: The CDR3 end shows no conserved phenylalanine or tryptophan, and so a read error is likely. The chain couples TRBV6-1 to TRBJ1-2; 9 bases are shared with TRBD1. Germline CDR1 is MNHNS and CDR2 is SASEGT. The CDR3 covers 14 residues. J lost 2 bases, V lost 5 bases, and 3 bases had no gene match. DNA for the CDR3: TGTGCCAGCAGTCAAGGACAGGGGAACTATGGCTACACCCTC. This translates into CASSQGQGNYGYTL.

V is TRBV7-6 and J is TRBJ2-2, with D hard to call. The CDR3 consists of 16 residues. With 1 base removed from V and 5 bases from J, the gap between germline ends came to 14 bases. Germline lookup yields CDR1 SGHVS and CDR2 FNYEAQ. CDR3 in DNA: TGTGCCAGCAGCTTAGAAGTCAAACCGACAACCGGGGAGCTGTTTTTT. The encoded protein is CASSLEVKPTTGELFF.

CDR3 nucleotide sequence: TGCAGCGTTGACGGACTAGCGGGAGATTTAGGAGATACGCAGTATTTT. Translating it yields CSVDGLAGDLGDTQYF. The chain is built from TRBV29-1 and TRBJ2-3, with TRBD2 matching 13 bases. Germline assignment: CDR1 SQVTM and CDR2 ANQGSEA. The J segment lost 5 bases and the V segment lost 3 bases, leaving 8 bases of the junction unmatched. CDR3 size: 16 residues.

The genes are TRBV6-5 and TRBJ2-2; D is possibly TRBD2 (5 bases). The V end lost 0 bases, the J end lost 6 bases, and 14 bases lay between the germline ends. The CDR3 runs 16 residues. CDR1 and CDR2 (germline): MNHEY, SVGAGI. In nucleotides, the CDR3 is TGTGCCAGCAGTTACTCGATGGCTAGCTCGTCCGGGGAGCTGTTTTTT. Its translation: CASSYSMASSSGELFF.

This clone appeared once. This CDR3 reads CASSSPGLRTGELFF. CDR3 DNA sequence: TGTGCCAGCAGCTCCCCTGGACTTCGCACCGGGGAGCTGTTTTTT. The rearrangement uses TRBV7-6 and TRBJ2-2; weak D call: TRBD2 (5 bases). Trimming removed 4 bases from V and 4 bases from J, with 13 bases in between. In germline, CDR1 is SGHVS, CDR2 FNYEAQ. This CDR3 contains 15 residues.

J is TRBJ2-1 and V is TRBV5-1; TRBD2 is a possible D gene (7 bases). The CDR3 covers 19 residues. Looked up from germline, CDR1 is SGHRS and CDR2 is YFSETQ. V was cut by 5 bases and J by 5 bases, with 29 bases left in between. CDR3 sequence reads: CASRWGRESNPLTNNEQFF. The CDR3 bases are TGCGCCAGCAGGTGGGGGCGGGAGTCTAACCCATTAACCAACAATGAGCAGTTCTTC.

The genes are TRBV6-1 and TRBJ2-1; D is ambiguous. The V gene's germline CDR1 is MNHNS and CDR2 SASEGT. The CDR3 extends over 11 amino acids. Between the trimmed V and J ends, which lost 7 bases and 8 bases, there was a span of 9 bases. CDR3 nucleotides: TGTGCCAGCAATCCCCTCTATGAGCAGTTCTTC. It is translated as CASNPLYEQFF.

This clone has just a few counts. The V and J genes are TRBV5-5 and TRBJ2-3; D may be TRBD2 (6 bases). This CDR3 spans 18 amino acids. V shed 7 bases and J shed 3 bases, with 27 bases lying between them. Germline assignment: CDR1 SGHKS and CDR2 YYEKEE (reference sequence). DNA for the CDR3: TGTGCCAGCTCGCCTTTTAGCGGCCCTCCCCTGGGGACAGATACGCAGTATTTT. Encoded protein: CASSPFSGPPLGTDTQYF.